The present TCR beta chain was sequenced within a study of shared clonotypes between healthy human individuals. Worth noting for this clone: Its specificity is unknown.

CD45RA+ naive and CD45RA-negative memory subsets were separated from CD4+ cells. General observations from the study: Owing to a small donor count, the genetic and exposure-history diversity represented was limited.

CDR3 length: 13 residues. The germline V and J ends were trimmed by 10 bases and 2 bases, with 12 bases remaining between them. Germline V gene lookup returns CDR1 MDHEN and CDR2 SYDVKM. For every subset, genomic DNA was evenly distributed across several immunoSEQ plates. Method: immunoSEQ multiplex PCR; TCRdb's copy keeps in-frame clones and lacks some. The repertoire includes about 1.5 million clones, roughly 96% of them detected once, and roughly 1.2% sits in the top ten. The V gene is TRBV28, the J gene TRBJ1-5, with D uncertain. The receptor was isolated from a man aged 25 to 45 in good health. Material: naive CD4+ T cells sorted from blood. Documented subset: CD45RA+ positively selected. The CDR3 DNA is TGTGCCACCTATCCACGCCGCAATCAGCCCCAGCATTTT. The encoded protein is CATYPRRNQPQHF.